Shown below are 9 T cell receptor beta chains from a single sample sequenced in a study of T cells in Graves' hyperthyroidism and ophthalmopathy. Template material for amplifying TCR beta CDR3 regions consisted of RNA transcripts. In the first-round RT-PCR of the TCR CDR3, the HTBI primer set was used. Via MiXCR, TCRdb re-called the multiplex PCR reads, giving one row per CDR3 protein. The sample yields hundreds of thousands of distinct CDR3 sequences, approximately 15% seen once. Sequenced input: blood. The receptors shown here come from a woman aged 30 to 39 with Graves' hyperthyroidism.

The chain carries TRBV18 and TRBJ2-1; D possibly corresponds to TRBD2 (5 bases). CDR3 length: 17 residues. CDR1 and CDR2 from the germline V gene are KGHSH and LQKENI. V lost 2 bases and J 0 bases, leaving 14 bases between the germline ends. For the CDR3, the DNA is TGTGCCAGCTCACCATCCCAAGCGGAGGTCTCCTACAATGAGCAGTTCTTC. This codes for CASSPSQAEVSYNEQFF.

This clonotype was observed at least ten times. This rearrangement joins TRBV12-3 or TRBV12-4 to TRBJ1-2; no clear D gene. V lost 6 bases and J 8 bases, leaving 13 bases between the germline ends. The CDR3 contains 12 residues. The CDR3: CASSLRVRGYTF. Written as DNA, the CDR3 is TGTGCCAGCAGCTTGCGGGTGCGAGGCTACACCTTC.

This clonotype was detected many times. This chain connects TRBV11-2 to TRBJ1-5, with 7 bases lining up with TRBD1. This CDR3 is built from 15 residues. With 2 bases clipped from V and 8 bases from J, the junction kept 9 bases outside the gene matches. Germline V gene lookup returns CDR1 SGHAT and CDR2 FQNNGV. CDR3 in DNA: TGTGCCAGCAGCTTAACAGGGGTATCGGGGGAGCCCCAGCATTTT. It codes for CASSLTGVSGEPQHF.

The sample holds a few counts of this clonotype. V gene TRBV6-1 combines with J gene TRBJ2-5, with D possibly matching TRBD1 (6 bases). Germline values: CDR1 MNHNS, CDR2 SASEGT. The CDR3 covers 13 residues. The V end lost 6 bases, the J end lost 5 bases, and 13 bases lay between the germline ends. The CDR3 DNA follows: TGTGCCAGCAGCAACGACAGGCTGGAGACCCAGTACTTC. Residues: CASSNDRLETQYF.

This clonotype was found a few times. The chain recombines TRBV7-2 with TRBJ2-7, with D unresolved. The V end lost 5 bases, the J end lost 6 bases, and 11 bases lay between the germline ends. The V gene's germline CDR1 is SGHTA and CDR2 FQGNSA. CDR3 length equals 12 residues. The CDR3 coding sequence is TGTGCCAGCAGCCTCGACTTTCGCGAGCAGTACTTC. It is translated as CASSLDFREQYF.

This clonotype was detected many times. The CDR3 DNA follows: TGCAGCGTCCGGGGGGGGCTCACCTTCACTGAAGCTTTCTTT. Its translation: CSVRGGLTFTEAFF. The chain couples TRBV29-1 to TRBJ1-1; a possible D gene is TRBD1 (6 bases). This CDR3 has 14 residues. Germline CDR1 reads SQVTM; CDR2 reads ANQGSEA. Trimming pared 6 bases from V and 4 bases from J, leaving 18 bases between.

The chain links TRBV6-1 to TRBJ1-2; D uncertain. V dropped 6 bases and J dropped 6 bases, with 14 bases sitting between them. Germline CDR1 is MNHNS and CDR2 is SASEGT. The CDR3 consists of 13 residues. CDR3 protein: CASRLAGSDGYTF. The CDR3 region has the DNA TGTGCCAGCAGGTTGGCGGGATCTGATGGCTACACCTTC.

This clonotype occurred a few times. This sequence may be a read error, since a much larger clone differs from it by one base. The chain joins TRBV7-8 to TRBJ2-7; D is unresolved. The CDR3 contains 12 residues. Germline CDR1 SGHVS, CDR2 FQNEAQ. The CDR3 spells CAGSFSLGEQYF. DNA for the CDR3: TGTGCCGGCAGCTTCTCCTTAGGGGAGCAGTACTTC.

The genes are TRBV6-1 and TRBJ2-2, with TRBD2 identical over 7 bases. Germline CDR1 is MNHNS and CDR2 is SASEGT. The CDR3 extends over 16 amino acids. Germline trimming cut 7 bases from V and 0 bases from J; bases unmatched to any gene: 8. The DNA of the CDR3 is TGTGCCAGCAAGAGGACGGGGGGAGCGAACACCGGGGAGCTGTTTTTT. Its protein is CASKRTGGANTGELFF.